A selection of T cell receptor beta chains follows, all from one sample in a study of T cells in Graves' hyperthyroidism and ophthalmopathy. MiXCR was run by TCRdb on the multiplex PCR reads, yielding one entry per CDR3 protein. Of 600,000 to 700,000 distinct CDR3 sequences in the sample, less than 45% were seen once. Sequencing was done on a sample of peripheral blood or thyroid tissue (not recorded which). These receptors all come from an adult man with Graves' disease, either hyperthyroidism or ophthalmopathy (not recorded which). Both conserved end residues are part of each CDR3. D genes are given only for firm matches. Clone size is stated in some rows and not others, as once, few, many or a class when expanded.

once - TRBJ1-4 TRBV5-1 TGCGCCAGCAGCTTGGGTGGGGAGAGGACGACAGGAGAAAGACTGTTTTTT CASSLGGERTTGERLFF
medium-sized TRBD1 TRBJ1-6 TRBV15 TGTGCCACCAGCACCGACAGGGATAATTCACCCCTCCACTTT CATSTDRDNSPLHF
many - TRBJ1-5 TRBV7-6 TGTGCCAGCAGCTTAGAACTTGGTCCTAGCAATCAGCCCCAGCATTTT CASSLELGPSNQPQHF
- - TRBJ1-2 TRBV10-3 TGTGCCATCAGCCCCTCCGGAGGCCATAACTATGGCTACACCTTC CAISPSGGHNYGYTF
- TRBD1 TRBJ1-1 TRBV6-1 TGTGCCAGCAGTCCACGACCCCGGGACAGAGGTCGAGCTTTCTTT CASSPRPRDRGRAFF
- TRBD1 TRBJ2-5 TRBV6-1 TGTGCCAGCACCTTTCGGGACAGGGGGCTCCAAGAGACCCAGTACTTC CASTFRDRGLQETQYF
- - TRBJ2-5 TRBV6-5 TGTGCCAGCAGTTTCGACGGGGTGGAGACCCAGTACTTC CASSFDGVETQYF
few - TRBJ2-2 TRBV7-9 TGTGCCAGCAGCTCCATCCTCCCTTCGAGCGAGGAGCTGTTTTTT CASSSILPSSEELFF
- - TRBJ2-7 TRBV7-9 TGTGCCAGCGGGGGATCCGGGGTCTCCTACGAGCAGTACTTC CASGGSGVSYEQYF
- - TRBJ1-1 TRBV7-6 TGTGCCAGCAGCGAGCGGACAGCCAGAAACACTGAAGCTTTCTTT CASSERTARNTEAFF
medium-sized TRBD1 TRBJ1-6 TRBV10-3 TGTGCCATCAATGACAGGGGCGCTAATTCACCCCTCCACTTT CAINDRGANSPLHF
- - TRBJ2-5 TRBV11-2 TGTGCGGGGGGCTCGGAGACCCAGTACTTC CAGGSETQYF
many - TRBJ1-1 TRBV7-2 TGTGCCAGCAGCTTATACGTCGAGACCACTGAAGCTTTCTTT CASSLYVETTEAFF
few - TRBJ2-5 TRBV2 TGTGCCAGCAGTGGGGTCCCCCGGGAGACCCAGTACTTC CASSGVPRETQYF
- - TRBJ1-2 TRBV7-8 TGTGCCAGCAGCCCTGGACTAGCGGGGGGACCACGTGGCTACACCTTC CASSPGLAGGPRGYTF
- TRBD2 TRBJ2-7 TRBV6-5 TGTGCCAGCAGTTTAGGCGGGGGACGGATATACGAGCAGTACTTC CASSLGGGRIYEQYF
many - TRBJ1-5 TRBV2 TGTGCCAGCGTCAGTGATAGCAATCAGCCCCAGCATTTT CASVSDSNQPQHF
few - TRBJ2-7 TRBV5-8 TGTGCCAGCAGCGCACCATATGGTACCTCCTACGAGCAGTACTTC CASSAPYGTSYEQYF
many - TRBJ1-1 TRBV24-1 TGTGCCACCAGTCATCGGGGGGGGACGAGCACTGAAGCTTTCTTT CATSHRGGTSTEAFF
few - TRBJ1-5 TRBV7-9 TGTGCCAGCAGCTCCACGGACCAGAATCAGCCCCAGCATTTT CASSSTDQNQPQHF
- TRBD1 TRBJ1-1 TRBV20-1 TGCAGTGCTAGCCGGGACAGCATTATGAACACTGAAGCTTTCTTT CSASRDSIMNTEAFF
- - TRBJ2-5 TRBV12-3/TRBV12-4 TGTGCCAGCAGTTTAGCCAGGGAAGAGACCCAGTACTTC CASSLAREETQYF
- TRBD2 TRBJ2-7 TRBV2 TGTGCCAGCAGAGCGGGGCTAGGAGTCTACGAGCAGTACTTC CASRAGLGVYEQYF
- - TRBJ2-7 TRBV12-3/TRBV12-4 TGTGCCAGCAGCGCCACTAGTGTTTCCTACGAGCAGTACTTC CASSATSVSYEQYF
- TRBD1 TRBJ1-1 TRBV20-1 TGCAGTGCTAGAGATGACAGGGGGACCACTGAAGCTTTCTTT CSARDDRGTTEAFF
- TRBD1 TRBJ2-7 TRBV11-1 TGTGCCAGCAGCTTATCCGGGACAGGGGCTGGGGCCAACGAGCAGTACTTC CASSLSGTGAGANEQYF
- TRBD1 TRBJ2-7 TRBV7-8 TGTGCCAGCTTCCAAGGGACAGGGGTCCACGAGCAGTACTTC CASFQGTGVHEQYF
- - TRBJ2-5 TRBV20-1 TGCAGTGTCAGCCGAGGGGCGACCCAAGAGACCCAGTACTTC CSVSRGATQETQYF
- - TRBJ1-2 TRBV13 TGTGCCAGCACGGACACACTAATGCCGGGGGCTGGCTACACCTTC CASTDTLMPGAGYTF
many - TRBJ1-1 TRBV15 TGTGCCACCAGCACCAACAGGAACACTGAAGCTTTCTTT CATSTNRNTEAFF
many - TRBJ1-4 TRBV4-1 TGCGCCAGCAGCCCAAGTCCTAGGGGAACTAATGAAAAACTGTTTTTT CASSPSPRGTNEKLFF
many - TRBJ2-6 TRBV7-6 TGTGCCAGCAGCCCACCCGCCTCTGGGGCCAACGTCCTGACTTTC CASSPPASGANVLTF
- - TRBJ2-5 TRBV10-3 TGTGCCATCAGTGAAACAGAACAGCCCCAGTACTTC CAISETEQPQYF
few - TRBJ1-2 TRBV20-1 TGCAGTGCTATTGACACGGCCGCCTTTTATGGCTACACCTTC CSAIDTAAFYGYTF
- - TRBJ2-7 TRBV4-1 TGCGCCAGCAGTCCACTAGCCCACGCGTCCTACGAGCAGTACTTC CASSPLAHASYEQYF
- TRBD1 TRBJ1-4 TRBV15 TGTGCCACCAGCAGTTGGGACAGGGAGGAAAAACTGTTTTTT CATSSWDREEKLFF
- TRBD2 TRBJ2-1 TRBV29-1 TGCAGCGTTGAACCTACCCCTAGCGGGCCGAGATGGGGAGAGCAGTTCTTC CSVEPTPSGPRWGEQFF
- - TRBJ1-2 TRBV12-3/TRBV12-4 TGTGCCAGCAGCTTCCTGGGAGGCTACACCTTC CASSFLGGYTF
- - TRBJ2-7 TRBV3-1 TGTGCCAGCAGCCAAGGCTCGGGGCCGACGGGCTACGAGCAGTACTTC CASSQGSGPTGYEQYF
- - TRBJ1-1 TRBV7-2 TGTGCCAGCTCACGGGGGTCGAGCACTGAAGCTTTCTTT CASSRGSSTEAFF
- - TRBJ1-5 TRBV11-2 TGTGCCAGCAGTTCTCCGGAGGGGGGGAGGGACGAGCATTTT CASSSPEGGRDEHF
many TRBD1 TRBJ1-1 TRBV5-1 TGCGCCAGCAGCCAGGACAGGGCTAACACTGAAGCTTTCTTT CASSQDRANTEAFF
- - TRBJ1-3 TRBV7-8 TGTGCCTGGAGTGTCGGGGTCTCTGGAAACACCATATATTTT CAWSVGVSGNTIYF
- - TRBJ2-2 TRBV10-3 TGTGCCAGCAGGACCGGACAGACCGGGGAGCTGTTTTTT CASRTGQTGELFF
few - TRBJ2-7 TRBV6-5 TGTGCCAGCAGCCAAGTCGGGGGCGGCGAGCAGTACTTC CASSQVGGGEQYF
many - TRBJ1-5 TRBV24-1 TGTGCCACCAGTTCGGGTAGCAATCAGCCCCAGCATTTT CATSSGSNQPQHF
many - TRBJ2-7 TRBV5-1 TGTGCCAGCAGCTTACTGGGGGACTCCTACGAGCAGTACTTC CASSLLGDSYEQYF